A single T cell receptor (beta chain) is shown here with its context. TCRdb analysed the reads with MiXCR anew, one entry per CDR3 protein. The sample gives fewer than 550,000 distinct CDR3 sequences, about 26% of which show up once; around 13% is in the top ten. Germline CDR1 and CDR2: SGHDT and YYEEEE. There are 15 residues in the CDR3. Germline trimming cut 4 bases from V and 9 bases from J; bases unmatched to any gene: 13. This record belongs to a study of T cell repertoires in cytomegalovirus infection. The V and J genes are TRBV5-6 and TRBJ2-1; TRBD1 matches 7 bases. What was sequenced was PBMCs. This clonotype was sampled from a human donor in good health (CMV status not recorded). Some clones in this sample may be carry-over from other donors' samples. In DNA, the CDR3 is TGTGCCAGCAGCACTCAAGGGACAGCGGTAGTTGAGCAGTTCTTC. Its protein product is CASSTQGTAVVEQFF.